A single sample gave rise to the 11 T cell receptor beta chains below, sequenced in a study of blood T cell repertoires in COVID-19 (dated by TCRdb to about 2020). Library method: the immunoSEQ multiplex PCR assay. Here the immuneACCESS table is served through TCRdb, limited to in-frame sequences with V and J called. Missing clones are a known gap in these copies; in checked studies unresolved V genes cover under half, and the rest lacks a known reason. The sample table contains 250,000 or so clones; only one count was recorded for 86% of them. About 2.7% of the sample is taken by the ten largest. Input material: PBMCs or T cells enriched from blood (not recorded which). Receptors originate from a woman under 30 who had recovered from COVID-19.

In DNA form, the CDR3 reads TGCGCCAGCAGCCCATCCCCCGGGGATGCCTATGGCTACACCTTC. Translated, it gives CASSPSPGDAYGYTF. This chain uses TRBV5-1 with TRBJ1-2; D is unresolved. The ends were cut back, 4 bases at V and 4 bases at J, with 17 bases in the middle. Germline CDR1 is SGHRS and CDR2 is YFSETQ. This CDR3 comprises 15 residues.

V and J are TRBV5-4 and TRBJ1-1; D gene ambiguous. Germline CDR1 reads SGHNT; CDR2 reads YYREEE (reference sequence). The CDR3 is 14 residues long. The germline V and J ends were trimmed by 4 bases and 1 base, with 11 bases remaining between them. The CDR3 bases are TGTGCCAGCAGCCGGGGAGTCGGGAACACTGAAGCTTTCTTT. This codes for CASSRGVGNTEAFF.

The V and J genes are TRBV28 and TRBJ1-1; D unclear. The V gene's germline CDR1 is MDHEN and CDR2 SYDVKM. The V end lost 8 bases, the J end lost 3 bases, and 13 bases lay between the germline ends. The CDR3 has 13 amino acids. The chain's CDR3 is CASALNGDTEAFF. The CDR3 coding sequence is TGTGCCAGCGCCCTGAATGGAGACACTGAAGCTTTCTTT. Full variable domain (rest looked up from reference TRBV28 and TRBJ1-1): DVKVTQSSRYLVKRTGEKVFLECVQDMDHENMFWYRQDPGLGLRLIYFSYDVKMKEKGDIPEGYSVSREKKERFSLILESASTNQTSMYLCASALNGDTEAFFGQGTRLTVV.

This sequence joins TRBV5-6 and TRBJ2-7; D is perhaps TRBD1 (5 bases). Trimming left V 1 base short and J 6 bases short, with 11 bases between. The CDR3 has 13 amino acids. Germline values: CDR1 SGHDT, CDR2 YYEEEE. CDR3 nucleotide sequence: TGTGCCAGCAGCTTGAACAGGCTTCCCGAGCAGTACTTC. This codes for CASSLNRLPEQYF. Variable domain in full (rest from reference TRBV5-6 and TRBJ2-7): DAGVTQSPTHLIKTRGQQVTLRCSPKSGHDTVSWYQQALGQGPQFIFQYYEEEERQRGNFPDRFSGHQFPNYSSELNVNALLLGDSALYLCASSLNRLPEQYFGPGTRLTVT.

The CDR3 nucleotides are TGTGCCAGCAGCTCGTACGAGGGTAGCAATCAGCCCCAGCATTTT. It is translated as CASSSYEGSNQPQHF. The chain joins TRBV7-8 to TRBJ1-5; D remains ambiguous. The CDR3 totals 15 residues. V was clipped by 4 bases and J by 0 bases, with 10 bases between them. CDR1 and CDR2 (germline): SGHVS, FQNEAQ.

This chain joins TRBV19 and TRBJ2-5; the D is unclear. CDR1 is LNHDA and CDR2 is SQIVND in the germline V gene (reference sequence). The CDR3 has 14 amino acids. V gave up 0 bases and J gave up 3 bases, with 8 bases separating them. CDR3 DNA: TGTGCCAGTAGTATAGAATGGCCTGAAGAGACCCAGTACTTC. It codes for CASSIEWPEETQYF.

The V call is TRBV5-6, the J call TRBJ1-6, with 10 positions matching TRBD1. Looked up from germline, CDR1 is SGHDT and CDR2 is YYEEEE. The CDR3 consists of 19 residues. Trimming removed 4 bases from V and 1 base from J; junction bases left unmatched: 11. DNA of the CDR3: TGTGCCAGCAGCGCGACAGGGGGCTGGCCGGGGTCCTATAATTCACCCCTCCACTTT. Translation: CASSATGGWPGSYNSPLHF. The whole variable domain, remainder taken from reference TRBV5-6 and TRBJ1-6, is DAGVTQSPTHLIKTRGQQVTLRCSPKSGHDTVSWYQQALGQGPQFIFQYYEEEERQRGNFPDRFSGHQFPNYSSELNVNALLLGDSALYLCASSATGGWPGSYNSPLHFGNGTRLTVT.

V usage is TRBV2 and J usage is TRBJ1-1; tentative D call: TRBD1 (6 bases). The CDR3 runs to 14 residues. Germline CDR1 and CDR2: SNHLY and FYNNEI. Trimming removed 7 bases at V and 2 bases at J, with 14 bases between. The DNA for the CDR3 is TGTGCCAGCAAGGCAACAGGGCTTAACACTGAAGCTTTCTTT. Protein sequence: CASKATGLNTEAFF.

The V and J genes are TRBV10-1 and TRBJ2-1; 9 nucleotides line up with TRBD2. The CDR3 loop spans 15 amino acids. Trimming took 6 bases from V and 6 from J; bases not matched to a gene: 9. Germline values: CDR1 WNHNN, CDR2 SYGVQD (reference sequence). The CDR3 here is CASSATSGAPNEQFF. The CDR3 bases are TGCGCCAGCAGCGCGACTAGCGGAGCCCCCAATGAGCAGTTCTTC.

The J gene is TRBJ2-7, the V gene TRBV19, with 9 bases that match TRBD1. With 6 bases clipped from V and 4 bases from J, the junction kept 13 bases outside the gene matches. CDR3 length equals 16 residues. Looked up from germline, CDR1 is LNHDA and CDR2 is SQIVND (reference sequence). The CDR3 protein is CASSRPPGQGQYEQYF. The CDR3 nucleotides read TGTGCCAGTAGCCGACCCCCGGGACAGGGACAATACGAGCAGTACTTC.

The CDR3: CASREQRLINNEQFF. The CDR3 nucleotides read TGTGCCAGCAGGGAACAGAGACTAATTAACAATGAGCAGTTCTTC. This rearrangement joins TRBV28 to TRBJ2-1; perhaps TRBD2 as D (5 bases). V lost 6 bases, J lost 5 bases, and 17 bases lay in between. This CDR3 has 15 residues. The germline gives CDR1 MDHEN, CDR2 SYDVKM.